Shown below are 18 T cell receptor beta chains from a single sample sequenced in a study of T cell responses to AZD1222 COVID-19 vaccine. TCRdb keeps only in-frame clones here, not all; method: immunoSEQ multiplex PCR. The sample includes 150,000 to 200,000 clones, about nine tenths of them seen just once. Sample: peripheral blood, taken on day 0 of AZD1222 vaccination. The receptor set was obtained from an adult in good health.

The rearrangement joins TRBV28 to TRBJ1-2; the match to TRBD1 covers 8 bases. V shed 5 bases and J 0 bases; nucleotides not matched to a gene: 8. The CDR3 loop spans 16 amino acids. CDR1 is MDHEN, CDR2 SYDVKM, per germline. CDR3 in DNA: TGTGCCAGCAGTCTCGAAGGGACAGGTACTAACTATGGCTACACCTTC. Amino acid sequence: CASSLEGTGTNYGYTF.

The rearrangement uses TRBV12-1 and TRBJ2-7; TRBD1 is taken as the D call from the table, unchecked against the DNA. TRBV12-1 is a recognized pseudogene. The CDR3 sequence is 16 residues long. Here the CDR3 reads CASSFLSGQGPYEQYF. The CDR3 nucleotides read TGTGCCAGCAGCTTTCTTTCGGGACAGGGCCCCTACGAGCAGTACTTC.

The chain recombines TRBV19 with TRBJ2-3, with TRBD2 matching 11 bases. The ends lost 3 bases at V and 6 bases at J; junction bases unmatched: 5. The CDR3 is made up of 15 amino acids. Germline values: CDR1 LNHDA, CDR2 SQIVND (reference sequence). CDR3 DNA: TGTGCCAGTAGTATTACTAGCGGGAGTTTCGATACGCAGTATTTT. Amino acids: CASSITSGSFDTQYF.

V usage is TRBV19 and J usage is TRBJ1-1, with D possibly matching TRBD1 (6 bases). CDR3 size: 16 residues. The germline V and J ends were trimmed by 6 bases and 10 bases, with 27 bases remaining between them. Per germline, CDR1 LNHDA and CDR2 SQIVND (reference sequence). Here the CDR3 DNA reads TGTGCCAGTAGGGAACTTGGGGGGACACAATGGATGGGAGCTTTCTTT. Translation gives CASRELGGTQWMGAFF.

This chain connects TRBV18 to TRBJ2-1; TRBD2 aligns across 7 bases. Trimming cost V 3 bases and J 7 bases; bases outside gene matches: 6. The CDR3 has 14 residues. In germline, CDR1 is KGHSH, CDR2 LQKENI. The CDR3 spells CASSPAGVSNEQFF. The DNA of the CDR3 is TGTGCCAGCTCACCGGCGGGAGTATCGAATGAGCAGTTCTTC.

The CDR3 protein is CASSPNSGRAVNTQYF. CDR3 bases: TGTGCCAGCAGCCCCAATAGCGGGAGGGCCGTGAATACGCAGTATTTT. The rearrangement uses TRBV7-2 and TRBJ2-3; 11 positions agree with TRBD2. From germline, CDR1 is SGHTA and CDR2 FQGNSA. This CDR3 region has 16 residues. J was trimmed by 7 bases and V by 5 bases; bases with no gene match: 11.

V gene TRBV28 combines with J gene TRBJ2-7, with D maybe TRBD2 (7 bases). From germline, CDR1 is MDHEN and CDR2 SYDVKM. V shed 6 bases and J shed 2 bases, with 17 bases lying between them. This CDR3 has 15 residues. CDR3 protein: CASSSHREGTYEQYF. CDR3 DNA: TGTGCCAGCAGCTCTCACAGGGAGGGAACCTACGAGCAGTACTTC.

J is TRBJ2-2 and V is TRBV2, with 7 bases that match TRBD1. The CDR3 is 16 residues long. Germline V CDR1 and CDR2: SNHLY, FYNNEI. Trimming removed 10 bases from V and 2 bases from J; junction bases left unmatched: 13. In DNA form, the CDR3 reads TGTGCCAAAGGACAGGCGAGAGGGGGAAACACCGGGGAGCTGTTTTTT. Translating it yields CAKGQARGGNTGELFF.

V usage is TRBV5-1 and J usage is TRBJ2-1; 11 positions agree with TRBD2. CDR1 is SGHRS, CDR2 YFSETQ, per germline. V was pared by 1 base and J by 8 bases, with 5 bases of the junction left unmatched. The CDR3 is 15 amino acids. CDR3 protein: CASSLLAGGVDEQFF. The CDR3 nucleotides read TGCGCCAGCAGCTTGCTAGCGGGAGGTGTCGATGAGCAGTTCTTC.

This clone came up once. The chain uses TRBV7-9 and TRBJ1-1; no clear D gene. The ends were cut back, 5 bases at V and 4 bases at J, with 20 bases in the middle. CDR1 and CDR2 (germline): SEHNR, FQNEAQ (reference sequence). This CDR3 contains 16 residues. The CDR3 region is CASSPRPQASGTEAFF. DNA of the CDR3: TGTGCCAGCAGCCCCCGGCCCCAAGCATCGGGCACTGAAGCTTTCTTT. Full variable domain (rest looked up from reference TRBV7-9 and TRBJ1-1): DTGVSQNPRHKITKRGQNVTFRCDPISEHNRLYWYRQTLGQGPEFLTYFQNEAQLEKSRLLSDRFSAERPKGSFSTLEIQRTEQGDSAMYLCASSPRPQASGTEAFFGQGTRLTVV.

This clone showed up just a few times. The J gene is TRBJ1-1, the V gene TRBV11-2, with 10 bases aligning to TRBD1. CDR3 length equals 17 residues. Germline trimming cut 6 bases from V and 2 bases from J; bases unmatched to any gene: 12. From germline, CDR1 is SGHAT and CDR2 FQNNGV. DNA for the CDR3: TGTGCCAGCAGACCTCTAAGGGGGACAGGGGTTAACACTGAAGCTTTCTTT. Its translation is CASRPLRGTGVNTEAFF.

This sequence joins TRBV7-2 and TRBJ1-4, with TRBD1 matching 9 bases. CDR3 length: 15 residues. CDR1 and CDR2 (germline): SGHTA, FQGNSA. V lost 5 bases and J lost 10; bases outside the gene matches: 11. The CDR3 sequence: CASSVPGTGIGKLFF. The CDR3 nucleotides read TGTGCCAGCAGCGTTCCCGGGACAGGGATAGGAAAACTGTTTTTT.

The genes are TRBV9 and TRBJ1-5; tentative D call: TRBD1 (6 bases). The CDR3 is 13 residues long. Germline lookup yields CDR1 SGDLS and CDR2 YYNGEE. Trimming left V 3 bases short and J 7 bases short, with 11 bases between. CDR3 sequence: CASSEGGEQPQHF. CDR3 nucleotides: TGTGCCAGCAGCGAGGGGGGGGAACAGCCCCAGCATTTT.

J is TRBJ1-5 and V is TRBV2; D not resolved. Per germline, CDR1 SNHLY and CDR2 FYNNEI. The CDR3 extends over 14 amino acids. V was trimmed by 3 bases and J by 0 bases, leaving 6 bases between them. CDR3: CASSESRSNQPQHF. CDR3 DNA: TGTGCCAGCAGTGAGTCTCGTAGCAATCAGCCCCAGCATTTT. The complete variable domain, with remaining parts taken from reference TRBV2 and TRBJ1-5, reads EPEVTQTPSHQVTQMGQEVILRCVPISNHLYFYWYRQILGQKVEFLVSFYNNEISEKSEIFDDQFSVERPDGSNFTLKIRSTKLEDSAMYFCASSESRSNQPQHFGDGTRLSIL.

For the CDR3, the DNA is TGTGCCAGTAGTACGGGGGAACCAGGGAATGAAAAACTGTTTTTT. Its translation is CASSTGEPGNEKLFF. The chain joins TRBV19 to TRBJ1-4; TRBD1 might be the D (5 bases). There are 15 residues in the CDR3. Trimming removed 4 bases at V and 5 bases at J, with 14 bases between. Germline V lookup: CDR1 LNHDA, CDR2 SQIVND (reference sequence).

This clone was seen a single time. This chain joins TRBV29-1 and TRBJ2-7; 7 nucleotides match TRBD2. There are 12 residues in the CDR3. Trimming took 5 bases from V and 0 from J; bases not matched to a gene: 1. Germline values: CDR1 SQVTM, CDR2 ANQGSEA. CDR3 region: CSVSGNSYEQYF. The CDR3 DNA sequence: TGCAGCGTTAGCGGGAACTCCTACGAGCAGTACTTC.

The rearrangement joins TRBV28 to TRBJ1-3; D ambiguous. This CDR3 is 14 amino acids long. The germline gives CDR1 MDHEN, CDR2 SYDVKM. Trimming shortened V by 10 bases and J by 0 bases, and 13 bases separated the two germline ends. For the CDR3, the DNA is TGTGCCACCAAGGTGCAATACTCTGGAAACACCATATATTTT. Translated: CATKVQYSGNTIYF. The full variable domain, in which reference TRBV28 and TRBJ1-3 provide the parts outside the CDR3, is DVKVTQSSRYLVKRTGEKVFLECVQDMDHENMFWYRQDPGLGLRLIYFSYDVKMKEKGDIPEGYSVSREKKERFSLILESASTNQTSMYLCATKVQYSGNTIYFGEGSWLTVV.

This sequence joins TRBV2 and TRBJ1-5; D not certain. The length of the CDR3 is 14 residues. V lost 6 bases and J 2 bases, leaving 11 bases between the germline ends. The germline CDR1 and CDR2 sequences are SNHLY and FYNNEI. CDR3 loop: CASRGASGNQPQHF. CDR3 sequence (DNA): TGTGCCAGCAGGGGTGCCTCAGGCAATCAGCCCCAGCATTTT.